What follows is one T cell receptor (beta chain) and its context. Trimming removed 1 base from V and 1 base from J, with 10 bases in between. This CDR3 is built from 15 residues. Per the germline V gene, CDR1 is SSHAT and CDR2 is FNYEAQ (reference sequence). The assay was immunoSEQ multiplex PCR, and TCRdb's table has in-frame clones only and misses some. This sample carries some 190,000 clones, 70% to 90% of them seen once, and the ten largest clones take roughly 25%. The data were taken from a study of blood T cell repertoires in COVID-19. Sequenced material: PBMCs or T cells enriched from blood (not recorded which). The chain has TRBV7-7 and TRBJ2-5, with a weak D call TRBD2 (7 bases). This sequence was found in a woman in her thirties or forties in a cohort exposed to, infected with or recovered from COVID-19 (not recorded which). The DNA for the CDR3 is TGTGCCAGCAGCTTAGGCGGGGGCGGCCAAGAGACCCAGTACTTC. Its protein is CASSLGGGGQETQYF.